What follows describes a single T cell receptor beta chain. The antigen is undetermined. These data belong to a study of molecular identifiers for immune sequencing clone quantification. For the study at large: Naive CD8 RNA (20,000 or 100,000 cells) was divided into five aliquots, with four sequenced. Notes on the study in general: In CMV-specific effectors, clones above 20 copies held over 98% of molecules; naive, under 1%.

Each library that profiled naive CD8 cells came from approximately 20,000 to 1,000,000 sorted cells with 10%, 30% or 50% RNA. With listed TCR primers and previously described methods, bulk TCR libraries were prepared. A single record per CDR3 protein comes from TCRdb applying MiXCR to the PCR reads. This table holds 400,000 to 600,000 distinct CDR3 sequences, around 23% found once. The germline gives CDR1 SQVTM, CDR2 ANQGSEA. Trimming took 3 bases from V and 4 from J, leaving 6 bases between them. CDR3 length: 11 residues. The receptor was derived from a human donor in good health. Some libraries in this study had Jurkat cell RNA spiked in. This rearrangement joins TRBV29-1 to TRBJ1-2; the D is unclear. The sample consisted of naive CD8+ T cells from blood, with Jurkat cell RNA spiked in. Subset indicated: FACS-sorted CD8+CD4-CCR7+CD45RA+ naive T cells. Written as DNA, the CDR3 is TGCAGCGTTGACCAGAGCTATGGCTACACCTTC. Its protein product is CSVDQSYGYTF.